The subject of this entry is one T cell receptor beta chain. Its antigen remains unknown. At the DNA level, this CDR3 is encoded by other sequences in the same sample as well. The data derive from a study of shared clonotypes between healthy human individuals. The overall study: Two female and a few male donors aged 18 to 49 were enrolled.

Overall study findings and caveats: Sampling was confined to blood; repertoires within tissues likely differ.

The assay was immunoSEQ multiplex PCR, and TCRdb's table has in-frame clones only and misses some. The profile shows around 500,000 clones, about 78% of them singletons. The V gene's germline CDR1 is LGHNA and CDR2 YNFKEQ. V shed 4 bases, J shed 0 bases, and the junction held 3 bases outside the gene matches. This CDR3 has 16 amino acids. HIV-negative, healthy adults without recent acute infections or vaccinations were the donors. Only Caucasian adults living in Nashville, Tennessee served as donors. Specimen: PBMCs. This TCR was sampled from a woman aged 40 to 50 in good health. Some clones in this sample may be carry-over from other donors' samples. This chain uses TRBV4-2 with TRBJ2-3; 11 bases map to TRBD2. The CDR3, as DNA: TGTGCCAGCAGCCCGAGGACTAGCGGGAGCACAGATACGCAGTATTTT. This codes for CASSPRTSGSTDTQYF.